These 24 T cell receptor beta chains came from one sample sequenced in a study of CD8+CD57+ T cells in acquired aplastic anemia. Genomic DNA, the template, was used for profiling of the TCR beta VDJ and CDR3. TCRdb independently ran MiXCR on the reads; one entry per CDR3 protein. The sample lists roughly 80,000 distinct CDR3 sequences; 60% to 75% were seen once. Patients who underwent sequencing had shown CD8+CD57+ cell expansion by flow cytometry. Sequenced input: sorted CD4+, CD8+, or CD8+CD57+ T cells (not recorded which) from PBMCs. These receptors originate from a human donor with aplastic anemia.

The chain employs TRBV29-1 and TRBJ2-2; D gene unclear. This CDR3 comprises 13 residues. Germline V gene lookup returns CDR1 SQVTM and CDR2 ANQGSEA. V lost 6 bases to trimming and J lost 0 bases, with 8 bases between them. CDR3 sequence reads: CSVSRTNTGELFF. The CDR3 region has the DNA TGCAGCGTATCCAGAACGAACACCGGGGAGCTGTTTTTT.

This sequence joins TRBV7-2 and TRBJ1-6; tentatively, D is TRBD1 (5 bases). V lost 3 bases, J lost 14 bases, and 8 bases lay in between. The germline V gene encodes CDR1 SGHTA and CDR2 FQGNSA. CDR3 size: 11 residues. The CDR3 bases are TGTGCCAGCAGCTTTGGGGGATCCCTCCACTTT. Amino acids: CASSFGGSLHF.

This clonotype has a single count. The V call is TRBV11-2, the J call TRBJ1-1, with 7 positions matching TRBD1. Trimming took 7 bases from V and 6 from J; bases not matched to a gene: 8. Germline V CDR1 and CDR2: SGHAT, FQNNGV. The CDR3 has 13 amino acids. The CDR3 DNA is TGTGCCAGCACCTCGTACAGGGGCGCTGAAGCTTTCTTT. Translation: CASTSYRGAEAFF.

The table lists this clonotype with a count of one. The J gene is TRBJ1-1, the V gene TRBV29-1; 9 bases agree with TRBD1. The CDR3 is made up of 15 amino acids. Germline CDR1 SQVTM, CDR2 ANQGSEA. V was clipped by 6 bases and J by 1 base; unmatched bases: 9. In DNA, the CDR3 is TGCAGCGTCCTCATCGGGACAGGGCGGAACACTGAAGCTTTCTTT. Its protein is CSVLIGTGRNTEAFF.

The V gene is TRBV6-6, the J gene TRBJ2-7; D gene unclear. V dropped 0 bases and J dropped 4 bases, with 4 bases sitting between them. The CDR3 has 12 amino acids. From germline, CDR1 is MNHNY and CDR2 SVGAGI (reference sequence). The CDR3, as DNA: TGTGCCAGCAGTTACTCGAGGTACGAGCAGTACTTC. Amino acid sequence: CASSYSRYEQYF.

This clonotype has only a few counts. The CDR3 sequence: CAWSLGTGGSYTF. The CDR3 bases are TGTGCCTGGAGTCTAGGGACAGGGGGAAGCTACACCTTC. The chain recombines TRBV30 with TRBJ1-2, with 11 positions matching TRBD1. CDR3 length: 13 amino acids. The V gene end was trimmed by 2 bases and the J gene end by 9 bases; junction bases not matched to a gene: 5. Per the germline V gene, CDR1 is GTSNPN and CDR2 is SVGIG (reference sequence).

This clonotype was observed a few times. V usage is TRBV7-2 and J usage is TRBJ2-7, with D possibly TRBD2 on 6 matching bases. The V end was cut by 0 bases, the J end by 3 bases, with 6 bases between. Germline CDR1 is SGHTA and CDR2 is FQGNSA. This CDR3 region has 13 residues. CDR3 nucleotides: TGTGCCAGCAGCTTAGCGCGGGGCTACGAGCAGTACTTC. Translated: CASSLARGYEQYF. The whole variable domain, filled in from reference TRBV7-2 and TRBJ2-7, reads GAGVSQSPSNKVTEKGKDVELRCDPISGHTALYWYRQSLGQGLEFLIYFQGNSAPDKSGLPSDRFSAERTGGSVSTLTIQRTQQEDSAVYLCASSLARGYEQYFGPGTRLTVT.

The chain carries TRBV5-1 and TRBJ2-7, with D hard to call. The CDR3 totals 12 residues. Germline assignment: CDR1 SGHRS and CDR2 YFSETQ. The V end lost 0 bases, the J end lost 6 bases, and 7 bases lay between the germline ends. CDR3 in DNA: TGCGCCAGCAGCTTGGACGACGGCGAGCAGTACTTC. Its protein is CASSLDDGEQYF. Complete variable domain (other parts from reference TRBV5-1 and TRBJ2-7): KAGVTQTPRYLIKTRGQQVTLSCSPISGHRSVSWYQQTPGQGLQFLFEYFSETQRNKGNFPGRFSGRQFSNSRSEMNVSTLELGDSALYLCASSLDDGEQYFGPGTRLTVT.

Written as DNA, the CDR3 is TGCAGCGTTTCTTTTGCATCGACGGATGGCTACACCTTC. Translating it yields CSVSFASTDGYTF. V usage is TRBV29-1 and J usage is TRBJ1-2; no reliable D call. The CDR3 loop spans 13 amino acids. The V end was cut by 5 bases, the J end by 6 bases, with 16 bases between. Germline CDR1 reads SQVTM; CDR2 reads ANQGSEA.

The sample holds one count of this clonotype. The chain uses TRBV11-1 and TRBJ1-2; 7 bases match TRBD1. V lost 1 base to trimming and J lost 2 bases; unmatched junction nucleotides: 7. The CDR3 is made up of 16 amino acids. Per the germline V gene, CDR1 is SGHAT and CDR2 is FQDESV (reference sequence). CDR3 sequence reads: CASSLDPQTGNYGYTF. For the CDR3, the DNA is TGTGCCAGCAGCTTAGACCCCCAGACAGGGAACTATGGCTACACCTTC.

This clonotype was counted only a few times. This rearrangement joins TRBV7-9 to TRBJ1-2, with TRBD1 identical over 10 bases. J lost 8 bases, V lost 8 bases, and 14 bases had no gene match. Germline CDR1 reads SEHNR; CDR2 reads FQNEAQ (reference sequence). The CDR3 runs to 15 residues. Here the CDR3 reads CASQDSGQGGAGYTF. The CDR3, as DNA: TGTGCCAGCCAAGACTCAGGACAGGGGGGAGCAGGCTACACCTTC.

This clonotype was detected only once. The genes are TRBV2 and TRBJ1-3; 10 bases agree with TRBD1. The ends lost 6 bases at V and 4 bases at J; junction bases unmatched: 3. The CDR3 loop spans 14 amino acids. Germline loops: CDR1 SNHLY, CDR2 FYNNEI. The CDR3 spells CASRRDRGGNTIYF. CDR3 nucleotide sequence: TGTGCCAGCAGACGGGACAGGGGAGGAAACACCATATATTTT. Full variable domain (missing parts from reference TRBV2 and TRBJ1-3): EPEVTQTPSHQVTQMGQEVILRCVPISNHLYFYWYRQILGQKVEFLVSFYNNEISEKSEIFDDQFSVERPDGSNFTLKIRSTKLEDSAMYFCASRRDRGGNTIYFGEGSWLTVV.

This rearrangement joins TRBV20-1 to TRBJ1-2; D may be TRBD1 (6 bases). Trimming took off 2 bases at V and 2 bases at J, with 9 bases between the two ends. The CDR3 sequence is 13 residues long. CDR1 is DFQATT, CDR2 SNEGSKA, per germline (reference sequence). The CDR3 DNA sequence: TGCAGTGCTAGACCCGGACAGAACTATGGCTACACCTTC. Translated, it gives CSARPGQNYGYTF.

This clonotype has a count of ten or more. The V call is TRBV6-1, the J call TRBJ2-7; unclear D gene. The germline gives CDR1 MNHNS, CDR2 SASEGT. V was shortened by 7 bases and J by 0 bases, with 10 bases between the two germline ends. This CDR3 region has 13 residues. CDR3 amino acids: CASTMESSYEQYF. The CDR3 DNA sequence: TGTGCCAGCACGATGGAGAGCTCCTACGAGCAGTACTTC.

Here the CDR3 DNA reads TGTGCCAGCAGTTCGGGTCTACGGCCCTACGAGCAGTACTTC. It translates to CASSSGLRPYEQYF. The chain recombines TRBV6-5 with TRBJ2-7, with unresolved D. CDR1 is MNHEY, CDR2 SVGAGI, per germline. The CDR3 extends over 14 amino acids. Trimming stripped 4 bases from V and 2 bases from J, with 12 bases between.

The chain carries TRBV7-9 and TRBJ1-2; D is ambiguous. Trimming stripped 1 base from V and 5 bases from J, with 8 bases between. The V gene's germline CDR1 is SEHNR and CDR2 FQNEAQ (reference sequence). The CDR3 contains 13 residues. The CDR3 DNA is TGTGCCAGCAGCTTAGGGGGTGTTTATGGCTACACCTTC. It encodes CASSLGGVYGYTF.

The rearrangement links TRBV5-6 to TRBJ2-7, with 14 bases lining up with TRBD2. Germline CDR1 is SGHDT and CDR2 is YYEEEE. This CDR3 comprises 17 residues. The V and J ends lost 0 bases and 7 bases, in that order; junction bases with no gene match: 9. The CDR3 DNA is TGTGCCAGCAGCTTGGCCAGCACCGGGACTAGCGGGAGTGAGCAGTACTTC. The encoded protein is CASSLASTGTSGSEQYF.

The gene calls are TRBV19 and TRBJ2-3; unclear D gene. V was clipped by 9 bases and J by 1 base, with 8 bases between them. In germline, CDR1 is LNHDA, CDR2 SQIVND (reference sequence). This CDR3 contains 12 residues. In DNA, the CDR3 is TGTGCCAGCGGACGGGGCACAGATACGCAGTATTTT. Amino acids: CASGRGTDTQYF.

This clonotype has just a few counts. The rearrangement joins TRBV29-1 to TRBJ2-7, with D possibly being TRBD2 (6 bases). The CDR3 is 13 residues long. V was clipped by 3 bases and J by 0 bases, with 9 bases between them. CDR1 is SQVTM and CDR2 is ANQGSEA in the germline V gene. For the CDR3, the DNA is TGCAGCGTTGAGGGGAGGACCTCCTACGAGCAGTACTTC. This encodes CSVEGRTSYEQYF.

V and J are TRBV20-1 and TRBJ2-3, with 8 bases that match TRBD2. This CDR3 is 16 amino acids long. Trimming cost V 3 bases and J 1 base; bases outside gene matches: 9. CDR1 DFQATT and CDR2 SNEGSKA come from the germline V gene (reference sequence). The CDR3 region has the DNA TGCAGTGCTAGCCTCCAGGCGGGGGGTGGCACAGATACGCAGTATTTT. Protein product: CSASLQAGGGTDTQYF.

This chain connects TRBV7-9 to TRBJ1-2; TRBD1 agrees at 7 bases. The CDR3 is 13 residues long. Per germline, CDR1 SEHNR and CDR2 FQNEAQ (reference sequence). After removal of 5 bases from V and 7 bases from J, the junction contained 7 bases not matched to a gene. CDR3 in DNA: TGTGCCAGCAGCGAGGACAGGATGGGTGGCTACACCTTC. Protein product: CASSEDRMGGYTF.

The genes are TRBV7-9 and TRBJ1-3, with 7 bases aligning to TRBD1. Germline CDR1 and CDR2: SEHNR and FQNEAQ (reference sequence). With V trimmed by 6 bases and J by 2 bases, 1 base remained unmatched. This CDR3 has 13 residues. CDR3 protein: CASRTGAGNTIYF. The CDR3 nucleotides are TGTGCCAGCAGAACAGGGGCTGGAAACACCATATATTTT.

V gene TRBV5-1 combines with J gene TRBJ2-3; no definite D call. The CDR3 extends over 17 amino acids. The V end was cut by 0 bases, the J end by 3 bases, with 17 bases between. Per germline, CDR1 SGHRS and CDR2 YFSETQ. CDR3 nucleotides: TGCGCCAGCAGCTTGGGTTTGGGTGTGGCGAGGACAGATACGCAGTATTTT. As protein: CASSLGLGVARTDTQYF.

This clonotype has only one observation. The rearrangement links TRBV10-2 to TRBJ1-4, with a tentative D call TRBD1 (5 bases). Germline V gene data show CDR1 as WSHSY and CDR2 as SAAADI. The CDR3 has 11 residues. V dropped 4 bases and J dropped 12 bases, with 9 bases sitting between them. The CDR3 loop reads CASSGGGELFF. In DNA form, the CDR3 reads TGCGCCAGCAGTGGCGGGGGTGAACTGTTTTTT.